Listed below are T cell receptor beta chains from one sample, sequenced in a study of CD8+CD57+ T cells in acquired aplastic anemia. One entry per CDR3 protein results from TCRdb running MiXCR on the reads. The sample consists of some 170,000 distinct CDR3 sequences, roughly 65% of them appearing once. Sequencing input: sorted CD4+, CD8+, or CD8+CD57+ T cells (not recorded which) from PBMCs. The source is a human donor with aplastic anemia. The CDR3 runs from the conserved cysteine through the conserved F or W. D genes are given only for firm matches. Size is omitted from some rows. Given values are once, few, many or a class for expanded clones.

D	size	V	J	CDR3	DNA
.	many	TRBV5-8	TRBJ2-7	CASSKGQDYEQYF	TGTGCCAGCAGCAAGGGACAAGACTACGAGCAGTACTTC
TRBD1	.	TRBV19	TRBJ1-5	CASSIGETGSNQPQHF	TGTGCCAGTAGTATAGGAGAGACAGGGAGCAATCAGCCCCAGCATTTT
.	.	TRBV12-3/TRBV12-4	TRBJ1-4	CAIRPGDAANEKLFF	TGTGCCATCCGCCCGGGGGATGCGGCTAATGAAAAACTGTTTTTT
TRBD1	many	TRBV19	TRBJ1-5	CASSIMGQTNQPQHF	TGTGCCAGTAGTATAATGGGACAGACCAATCAGCCCCAGCATTTT
.	few	TRBV10-3	TRBJ1-1	CAIAGTGNTEAFF	TGTGCCATAGCCGGGACGGGGAACACTGAAGCTTTCTTT
.	.	TRBV20-1	TRBJ2-3	CSASQVGLNTDTQYF	TGCAGTGCTAGTCAGGTGGGACTCAACACAGATACGCAGTATTTT
.	.	TRBV14	TRBJ2-4	CASSPQLAKNIQYF	TGTGCCAGCAGCCCGCAGCTAGCCAAAAACATTCAGTACTTC
TRBD1	.	TRBV7-2	TRBJ2-7	CASSLDTGGDSYEQYF	TGTGCCAGCAGCTTAGATACAGGGGGCGACTCCTACGAGCAGTACTTC
.	.	TRBV7-2	TRBJ2-7	CASSARDTLPEQYF	TGTGCCAGCAGTGCCCGGGACACCCTCCCCGAGCAGTACTTC
.	.	TRBV5-1	TRBJ1-2	CASSPQALYGYTF	TGCGCCAGCAGCCCCCAAGCCCTCTATGGCTACACCTTC
.	once	TRBV24-1	TRBJ1-2	CATSARWERAGGYTF	TGTGCCACCAGTGCCCGGTGGGAGAGGGCAGGGGGCTACACCTTC
TRBD1	few	TRBV19	TRBJ2-6	CASSQGGQGVNVLTF	TGTGCCAGTAGTCAAGGAGGCCAGGGGGTCAACGTCCTGACTTTC
TRBD1	many	TRBV19	TRBJ1-1	CASSVLPGQLNTEAFF	TGTGCCAGTAGTGTTTTACCGGGACAGCTGAACACTGAAGCTTTCTTT
.	.	TRBV4-1	TRBJ1-2	CASSLLSGGANYGYTF	TGCGCCAGCAGCCTCCTTAGCGGGGGGGCCAACTATGGCTACACCTTC
TRBD1	.	TRBV20-1	TRBJ2-5	CSARDRGGETQYF	TGCAGTGCGAGGGACAGGGGAGGGGAGACCCAGTACTTC
TRBD1	.	TRBV11-3	TRBJ2-7	CASRPGQGRGYEQYF	TGTGCCAGCAGACCCGGACAGGGTCGTGGCTACGAGCAGTACTTC
.	.	TRBV2	TRBJ1-2	CASEKNYGYTF	TGTGCCAGTGAGAAGAACTATGGCTACACCTTC
.	.	TRBV20-1	TRBJ2-7	CSASGSPLVITGEQYF	TGCAGTGCGAGTGGGTCCCCTTTAGTGATTACGGGCGAGCAGTACTTC
.	.	TRBV19	TRBJ1-1	CASSSSSGGANTEAFF	TGTGCCAGTAGTTCGTCTAGCGGGGGGGCAAACACTGAAGCTTTCTTT
TRBD2	.	TRBV25-1	TRBJ2-1	CASSPNLAGGGYNEQFF	TGTGCCAGCAGTCCTAATCTAGCGGGAGGGGGATACAATGAGCAGTTCTTC
.	.	TRBV5-4	TRBJ2-3	CASSLGPFWGITDTQYF	TGTGCCAGCAGCTTGGGACCCTTCTGGGGGATCACAGATACGCAGTATTTT
TRBD1	few	TRBV19	TRBJ2-7	CASSNTGGTYEQYF	TGTGCCAGTAGTAATACAGGGGGAACCTACGAGCAGTACTTC
.	.	TRBV5-1	TRBJ2-3	CASSVLARGTDTQYF	TGCGCCAGCAGCGTTTTGGCGCGGGGCACAGATACGCAGTATTTT
.	.	TRBV7-2	TRBJ2-1	CASSPRRGGSSYNEQFF	TGTGCCAGCAGCCCCCGGAGGGGGGGGAGCTCCTACAATGAGCAGTTCTTC
.	.	TRBV7-9	TRBJ2-5	CASSPPVGTQYF	TGTGCCAGCAGCCCGCCAGTGGGGACCCAGTACTTC
.	.	TRBV25-1	TRBJ2-1	CASSEQGRSYNEQFF	TGTGCCAGCAGTGAACAGGGGAGGTCCTACAATGAGCAGTTCTTC
TRBD1	.	TRBV7-9	TRBJ2-1	CASRSLVGGEQFF	TGTGCCAGCAGGTCACTTGTAGGGGGCGAGCAGTTCTTC
TRBD2	many	TRBV20-1	TRBJ2-7	CSASHSGGAFYEQYF	TGCAGTGCTAGCCATAGCGGGGGGGCATTCTACGAGCAGTACTTC
TRBD1	.	TRBV7-2	TRBJ1-1	CASSSILGQGDTEAFF	TGTGCCAGCAGCTCTATACTGGGACAGGGAGACACTGAAGCCTTCTTT